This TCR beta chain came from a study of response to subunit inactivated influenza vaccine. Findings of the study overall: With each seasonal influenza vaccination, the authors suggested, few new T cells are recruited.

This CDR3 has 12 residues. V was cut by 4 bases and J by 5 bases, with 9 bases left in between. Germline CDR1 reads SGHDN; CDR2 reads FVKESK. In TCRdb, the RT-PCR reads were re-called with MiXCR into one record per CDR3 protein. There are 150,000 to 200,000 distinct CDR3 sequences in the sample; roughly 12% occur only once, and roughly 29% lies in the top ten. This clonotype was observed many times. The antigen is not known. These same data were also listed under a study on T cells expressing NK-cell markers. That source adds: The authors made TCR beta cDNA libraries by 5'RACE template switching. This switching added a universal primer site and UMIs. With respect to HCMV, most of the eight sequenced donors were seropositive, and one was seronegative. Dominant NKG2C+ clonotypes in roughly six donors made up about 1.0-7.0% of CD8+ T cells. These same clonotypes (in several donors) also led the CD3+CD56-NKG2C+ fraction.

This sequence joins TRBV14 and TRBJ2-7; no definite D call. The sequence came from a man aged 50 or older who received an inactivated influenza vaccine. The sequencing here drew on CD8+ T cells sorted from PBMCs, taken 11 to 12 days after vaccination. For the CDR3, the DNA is TGTGCCAGCAGCCGGGTAAGGGACGAGCAGTACTTC. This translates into CASSRVRDEQYF.